This TCR beta chain is drawn from a study of vaccination effects on CD4 cells after COVID-19. Cells that had been cultured for less than eleven days were the source of isolated CD4+ T cells. BNT162b2 vaccine or mRNA-1273 vaccine was given to participants in two doses. According to the study, vaccine recipients showed no prior SARS-CoV-2 infection and negative nucleocapsid antibodies. Turning to this clone: What it binds is unknown.

V lost 7 bases and J 4 bases, leaving 11 bases between the germline ends. This CDR3 is built from 12 residues. The V gene's germline CDR1 is MDHEN and CDR2 SYDVKM. TCRdb's copy holds only in-frame clones and misses some; the assay was immunoSEQ multiplex PCR. The repertoire has approximately 30,000 clones, roughly 74% of them found once; the top ten carry about 16%. J is TRBJ2-7 and V is TRBV28; D assignment may be TRBD1 or TRBD2 (6 bases each). The sample here was CD4+ T cells from PBMCs cultured without peptide, taken after COVID-19 vaccination. The source of this sequence is a human donor who received a COVID-19 vaccine. CDR3 in amino acids: CASNRGPYEQYF. CDR3 sequence (DNA): TGTGCCAGCAACCGGGGGCCTTACGAGCAGTACTTC.